Shown below are 16 T cell receptor beta chains from a single sample sequenced in a study of CD8 T cells in ankylosing spondylitis. Using its own MiXCR run on the 5' RACE reads, TCRdb lists one record per CDR3 protein. There are some 240,000 distinct CDR3 sequences in the sample; 8% to 9.5% occur only once, and around 7% lies in the top ten. The sample was blood, either unsorted or a sorted T cell fraction (not recorded which). The receptors originated from a male donor with ankylosing spondylitis or in good health (not recorded which).

Many counts were recorded for this clonotype. The rearrangement links TRBV25-1 to TRBJ2-2; D not certain. Trimming stripped 2 bases from V and 8 bases from J, with 3 bases between. CDR3 length: 11 residues. Per germline, CDR1 MGHDK and CDR2 SYGVNS. CDR3 nucleotide sequence: TGTGCCAGCAGTGAAGGGGGGGAGCTGTTTTTT. This codes for CASSEGGELFF.

This clonotype appeared many times. The chain has TRBV20-1 and TRBJ1-2; D not certain. The CDR3 has 13 amino acids. Germline assignment: CDR1 DFQATT and CDR2 SNEGSKA (reference sequence). The ends were cut back, 3 bases at V and 4 bases at J, with 12 bases in the middle. In DNA form, the CDR3 reads TGCAGTGCTAGGGGGATGGGGAGCTATGGCTACACCTTC. Translated: CSARGMGSYGYTF.

This clonotype was recorded at least ten times. The chain links TRBV20-1 to TRBJ1-6; D might be TRBD1 (6 bases). V was shortened by 1 base and J by 6 bases, with 10 bases between the two germline ends. CDR1 and CDR2 from the germline V gene are DFQATT and SNEGSKA (reference sequence). The CDR3 totals 14 residues. CDR3 residues: CSARVGGINSPLHF. The CDR3 DNA follows: TGCAGTGCTAGAGTAGGGGGGATTAATTCACCCCTCCACTTT.

This clonotype was detected only a few times. J is TRBJ1-5 and V is TRBV7-2; D is uncertain. There are 15 residues in the CDR3. V was trimmed by 0 bases and J by 3 bases, leaving 9 bases between them. Looked up from germline, CDR1 is SGHTA and CDR2 is FQGNSA. DNA of the CDR3: TGTGCCAGCAGCTTAGCGCTAGGTTTCAATCAGCCCCAGCATTTT. This codes for CASSLALGFNQPQHF.

This clonotype was detected only a few times. The chain is built from TRBV6-2 or TRBV6-3 and TRBJ1-6; TRBD1 matches at 7 bases. The V gene end was trimmed by 7 bases and the J gene end by 8 bases; junction bases not matched to a gene: 8. The CDR3 loop spans 14 amino acids. Germline CDR1 MNHEY, CDR2 SVGEGT. Here the CDR3 DNA reads TGTGCCAGCAAGAGACAGGGTTTGGATTCACCCCTCCACTTT. Amino acids: CASKRQGLDSPLHF.

This clonotype appeared many times. The rearrangement links TRBV20-1 to TRBJ2-5; the D gene is possibly TRBD1 (5 bases). Trimming cost V 7 bases and J 3 bases, with 15 bases left between them. The CDR3 consists of 13 residues. Per germline, CDR1 DFQATT and CDR2 SNEGSKA (reference sequence). CDR3 sequence: CSVKSGREETQYF. The CDR3 nucleotides read TGCAGTGTCAAATCCGGCAGGGAAGAGACCCAGTACTTC.

This clonotype was observed at least ten times. V is TRBV20-1 and J is TRBJ2-1; D is perhaps TRBD2 (7 bases). Germline V CDR1 and CDR2: DFQATT, SNEGSKA (reference sequence). The CDR3 runs to 12 residues. The V gene lost 6 bases and the J gene lost 5 bases, with 11 bases spanning the gap. CDR3 region: CSAGGPDNEQFF. CDR3 nucleotides: TGCAGTGCCGGGGGGCCCGACAATGAGCAGTTCTTC.

This clonotype appeared many times. The rearrangement joins TRBV30 to TRBJ1-2; 8 nucleotides line up with TRBD1. This CDR3 is built from 11 residues. Germline V lookup: CDR1 GTSNPN, CDR2 SVGIG (reference sequence). V gave up 7 bases and J gave up 6 bases; unmatched junction bases: 4. The DNA for the CDR3 is TGTGCCTTACGGACAGGGAATGGCTACACCTTC. Translation: CALRTGNGYTF.

This clonotype turned up a few times. The chain employs TRBV20-1 and TRBJ2-3; a weak D match, TRBD2 (5 bases). Looked up from germline, CDR1 is DFQATT and CDR2 is SNEGSKA (reference sequence). V was pared by 0 bases and J by 0 bases, with 16 bases between. The CDR3 contains 17 residues. The CDR3 reads CSARDLGAESSTDTQYF. Written as DNA, the CDR3 is TGCAGTGCTAGAGATCTGGGAGCGGAGAGTAGCACAGATACGCAGTATTTT.

This clonotype was counted ten times or more. This chain uses TRBV7-2 with TRBJ1-3; a possible D gene is TRBD1 (6 bases). This CDR3 has 15 amino acids. The V end lost 5 bases, the J end lost 0 bases, and 11 bases lay between the germline ends. Per the germline V gene, CDR1 is SGHTA and CDR2 is FQGNSA. The CDR3 nucleotides are TGTGCCAGCAGCCTCCAGGGGACCTCTGGAAACACCATATATTTT. This translates into CASSLQGTSGNTIYF.

This clonotype has ten or more counts. The chain combines TRBV12-3 or TRBV12-4 with TRBJ1-5; 9 positions match TRBD1. The CDR3 length is 15 residues. The V segment lost 6 bases and the J segment 0 bases; nucleotides outside the gene matches: 3. The DNA for the CDR3 is TGTGCCAGCAGCCCACAGGGGGCTAGCAATCAGCCCCAGCATTTT. Translation: CASSPQGASNQPQHF.

This clonotype occurred many times. J is TRBJ1-4 and V is TRBV20-1; 11 bases align to TRBD1. Germline V gene data show CDR1 as DFQATT and CDR2 as SNEGSKA (reference sequence). The V and J ends lost 3 bases and 7 bases, in that order; junction bases with no gene match: 4. The length of the CDR3 is 14 residues. The chain's CDR3 is CSARAGTGGEKLFF. The DNA for the CDR3 is TGCAGTGCTAGGGCCGGGACAGGGGGTGAAAAACTGTTTTTT.

This clonotype was seen a handful of times. The genes are TRBV7-2 and TRBJ2-3; TRBD2 matches 13 bases. This CDR3 has 13 amino acids. Germline values: CDR1 SGHTA, CDR2 FQGNSA. V dropped 1 base and J dropped 13; count of bases not matched to a gene: 2. DNA for the CDR3: TGTGCCAGCAGCTTAGGGACTAGCGGGGGAGAGTATTTT. It is translated as CASSLGTSGGEYF.

This clonotype has a count of ten or more. The chain joins TRBV7-6 to TRBJ2-7; possibly TRBD1 for D (7 bases). There are 14 residues in the CDR3. Trimming removed 3 bases from V and 2 bases from J, with 11 bases in between. Germline-derived CDR1 and CDR2 are SGHVS and FNYEAQ. Here the CDR3 DNA reads TGTGCCAGCAGCTTGGGGGGACAGACCTACGAGCAGTACTTC. Amino acid sequence: CASSLGGQTYEQYF.

This clonotype was recorded at least ten times. V usage is TRBV6-2 or TRBV6-3 and J usage is TRBJ2-7, with D possibly being TRBD2 (6 bases). CDR1 is MNHEY, CDR2 SVGEGT, per germline. CDR3 length: 15 amino acids. V was cut by 4 bases and J by 4 bases, with 17 bases left in between. This CDR3 is CASSSLATSSYEQYF. The CDR3 DNA reads as TGTGCCAGCAGTTCCCTGGCGACTAGTTCTTACGAGCAGTACTTC.

The chain links TRBV5-1 to TRBJ2-2, with TRBD1 matching over 10 bases. The CDR3 has 17 residues. Per the germline V gene, CDR1 is SGHRS and CDR2 is YFSETQ. V shed 4 bases and J 4 bases; nucleotides not matched to a gene: 10. CDR3 in amino acids: CASSTPGTGVSTGELFF. As DNA, the CDR3 is TGCGCCAGCAGCACACCCGGGACAGGGGTCAGCACCGGGGAGCTGTTTTTT.